These T cell receptor beta chains were read from a single sample in a study of cytomegalovirus exposure and HLA in healthy donors. Assay: immunoSEQ multiplex PCR; the TCRdb copy retains only in-frame clones and omits some. In the table there are fewer than 300,000 clones, 85% to 90% of which are singletons. The sample was PBMCs. The origin of the receptors is a woman aged 18 to 35 in good health and CMV-seronegative. Each CDR3 is given with its conserved first and last residue. D genes are given only for firm matches. Size is omitted from some rows. Given values are once, few, many or a class for expanded clones.

TRBJ1-2 | TRBV4-1 | once | NA | 15 | CASSPIGGGIYGYTF | TGCGCCAGCAGCCCTATAGGGGGGGGGATCTATGGCTACACCTTC
TRBJ1-5 | TRBV5-6 | once | TRBD1 | 14 | CASSLWDRDQPQHF | TGTGCCAGCAGCTTGTGGGACAGGGATCAGCCCCAGCATTTT
TRBJ1-1 | TRBV2 | NA | NA | 14 | CATTWAGANTEAFF | TGTGCCACCACATGGGCAGGGGCGAACACTGAAGCTTTCTTT
TRBJ2-5 | TRBV5-1 | NA | NA | 15 | CASSLGSPGQETQYF | TGCGCCAGCAGCTTGGGATCGCCGGGGCAAGAGACCCAGTACTTC
TRBJ1-2 | TRBV27 | NA | NA | 14 | CASSFGQGLYGYTF | TGTGCCAGCTCCTTCGGGCAGGGGCTCTATGGCTACACCTTC
TRBJ2-1 | TRBV5-4 | few | TRBD2 | 15 | CASSSGLAGNNEQFF | TGTGCCAGCAGCTCGGGGCTAGCGGGCAACAATGAGCAGTTCTTC
TRBJ2-1 | TRBV7-6 | NA | TRBD2 | 22 | CASSLGGGTGTSGASSYNEQFF | TGTGCCAGCAGCTTAGGTGGAGGGACCGGGACTAGCGGGGCGAGCTCCTACAATGAGCAGTTCTTC
TRBJ1-3 | TRBV6-5 | NA | NA | 12 | CASSPGGNTIYF | TGTGCCAGCAGCCCAGGTGGAAACACCATATATTTT
TRBJ2-4 | TRBV7-9 | NA | NA | 13 | CASSLDRCRGEYF | TGTGCCAGCAGCTTAGATCGTTGCAGGGGTGAGTACTTC
TRBJ1-3 | TRBV29-1 | NA | NA | 12 | CSVGGGVDTIYF | TGCAGCGTTGGAGGGGGTGTGGACACCATATATTTT
TRBJ2-2 | TRBV27 | NA | TRBD2 | 17 | CASSFEREGLSTGELFF | TGTGCCAGCAGTTTCGAGCGGGAGGGCTTGAGCACCGGGGAGCTGTTTTTT
TRBJ2-3 | TRBV28 | NA | NA | 15 | CASSLLSGSTDTQYF | TGTGCCAGCAGTTTATTATCAGGGAGCACAGATACGCAGTATTTT
TRBJ1-3 | TRBV28 | NA | NA | 15 | CASRNRGVTGNTIYF | TGTGCCAGCCGAAATCGAGGTGTGACTGGAAACACCATATATTTT
TRBJ2-5 | TRBV5-1 | NA | NA | 14 | CASSLGLAGETQYF | TGCGCCAGCAGCTTGGGGCTAGCCGGCGAGACCCAGTACTTC
TRBJ1-2 | TRBV2 | NA | TRBD1 | 14 | CASRAGQGNYGYTF | TGTGCCAGCAGGGCAGGACAGGGGAACTATGGCTACACCTTC
TRBJ2-7 | TRBV11-2 | NA | NA | 15 | CASSVDRLSGGVQYF | TGTGCCAGCAGCGTAGATCGTTTATCCGGGGGAGTGCAGTACTTC
TRBJ1-5 | TRBV28 | NA | TRBD1 | 16 | CASSSTRTGANQPQHF | TGTGCCAGCAGTTCGACTCGGACAGGCGCAAATCAGCCCCAGCATTTT
TRBJ1-4 | TRBV4-1 | NA | TRBD1 | 15 | CASSHRQGTREKLFF | TGCGCCAGCAGCCACAGACAGGGGACGCGCGAAAAACTGTTTTTT
TRBJ1-1 | TRBV28 | NA | NA | 13 | CASTDTVVPEAFF | TGTGCCAGCACCGATACTGTGGTTCCCGAGGCTTTCTTT
TRBJ2-3 | TRBV2 | NA | TRBD2 | 18 | CASSGRVFGGRASDTQYF | TGTGCCAGCAGTGGCAGGGTATTTGGCGGGAGGGCTTCAGATACGCAGTATTTT
TRBJ1-5 | TRBV7-8 | NA | TRBD1 | 14 | CASSPGQGRQPQHF | TGTGCCAGCAGTCCCGGACAGGGACGACAGCCCCAGCATTTT
TRBJ2-2 | TRBV11-2 | NA | TRBD2 | 13 | CASSREEVGELFF | TGTGCCAGCAGCCGGGAGGAAGTCGGGGAGCTGTTTTTT
TRBJ1-5 | TRBV7-9 | NA | TRBD1 | 17 | CASSGPGQGSRNQPQHF | TGTGCCAGCAGCGGTCCGGGACAGGGTAGTCGCAATCAGCCCCAGCATTTT
TRBJ2-7 | TRBV4-2 | NA | TRBD1 | 14 | CASSQGGGLYEQYF | TGTGCCAGCAGCCAAGGAGGGGGCCTCTACGAGCAGTACTTC
TRBJ1-2 | TRBV20-1 | NA | NA | 11 | CSAGDTRSYTF | TGCAGTGCTGGGGACACCCGAAGCTACACCTTC
TRBJ2-5 | TRBV5-4 | NA | NA | 15 | CASSPDSGVRETQYF | TGTGCCAGCAGCCCTGACTCCGGGGTTCGGGAGACCCAGTACTTC
TRBJ1-4 | TRBV6-4 | NA | NA | 15 | CASSDSEGTNEKLFF | TGTGCCAGCAGTGACTCTGAGGGAACTAATGAAAAACTGTTTTTT
TRBJ1-1 | TRBV5-4 | NA | TRBD1 | 15 | CASSLGRQGWTEAFF | TGTGCCAGCAGCTTGGGGAGACAGGGTTGGACTGAAGCTTTCTTT
TRBJ1-1 | TRBV10-2 | NA | NA | 11 | CASSANTVAFF | TGCGCCAGCAGTGCAAATACGGTAGCTTTCTTT
TRBJ1-2 | TRBV6-5 | NA | NA | 13 | CASTMDGGGGYTF | TGTGCCAGCACCATGGACGGGGGAGGTGGCTACACCTTC
TRBJ2-7 | TRBV7-3 | NA | TRBD2 | 12 | CASSFRGGEQYF | TGTGCCAGCAGCTTTCGGGGGGGCGAGCAGTACTTC
TRBJ1-4 | TRBV7-2 | NA | NA | 16 | CASSPPRGGTNEKLFF | TGTGCCAGCAGCCCACCCCGGGGGGGGACTAATGAAAAACTGTTTTTT
TRBJ1-1 | TRBV7-7 | few | NA | 12 | CASSLSGREAFF | TGTGCTAGCAGCTTATCAGGGCGTGAAGCTTTCTTT
TRBJ2-5 | TRBV5-4 | NA | TRBD1 | 13 | CASSRDRVETQYF | TGTGCCAGCAGCCGGGACAGGGTAGAGACCCAGTACTTC
TRBJ1-2 | TRBV19 | NA | TRBD1 | 14 | CASSMKGTGYGYTF | TGTGCCAGTAGTATGAAAGGGACAGGTTATGGCTACACCTTC
TRBJ2-1 | TRBV7-2 | NA | TRBD2 | 15 | CASSLVAGGYNEQFF | TGTGCCAGCAGCTTAGTAGCGGGCGGATACAATGAGCAGTTCTTC
TRBJ1-3 | TRBV11-2 | NA | NA | 17 | CASRLSGALLSGNTIYF | TGTGCCAGCAGATTATCAGGGGCCCTCCTCTCTGGAAACACCATATATTTT
TRBJ1-2 | TRBV9 | NA | NA | 13 | CASSSRVWDGYTF | TGTGCCAGCAGCTCCAGGGTGTGGGATGGCTACACCTTC
TRBJ2-5 | TRBV29-1 | NA | NA | 13 | CSVVSRFGETQYF | TGCAGCGTTGTAAGCCGATTCGGGGAGACCCAGTACTTC
TRBJ1-2 | TRBV15 | NA | NA | 13 | CATSRGAGYGYTF | TGTGCCACCAGCAGAGGGGCAGGCTATGGCTACACCTTC
TRBJ2-2 | TRBV5-4 | NA | NA | 15 | CASSLASPRTGELFF | TGTGCCAGCAGCTTAGCCAGTCCCAGGACCGGGGAGCTGTTTTTT
TRBJ1-1 | TRBV7-9 | NA | NA | 16 | CASSFLSPGGAGEAFF | TGTGCCAGCAGCTTTCTGTCCCCGGGGGGGGCCGGTGAAGCTTTCTTT
TRBJ2-5 | TRBV9 | NA | NA | 15 | CASTKGAVSGETQYF | TGTGCCAGCACCAAAGGGGCAGTGTCGGGAGAGACCCAGTACTTC